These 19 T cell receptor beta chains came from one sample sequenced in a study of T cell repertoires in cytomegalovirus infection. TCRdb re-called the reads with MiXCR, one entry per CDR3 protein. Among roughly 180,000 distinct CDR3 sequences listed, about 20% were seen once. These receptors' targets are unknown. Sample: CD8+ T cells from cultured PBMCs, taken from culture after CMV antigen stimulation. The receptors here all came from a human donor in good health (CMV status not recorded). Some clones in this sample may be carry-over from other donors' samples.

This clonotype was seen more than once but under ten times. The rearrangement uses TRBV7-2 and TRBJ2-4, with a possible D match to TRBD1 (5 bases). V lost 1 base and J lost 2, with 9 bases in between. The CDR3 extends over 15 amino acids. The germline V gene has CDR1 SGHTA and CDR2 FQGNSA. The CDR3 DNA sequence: TGTGCCAGCAGCTTAGGGGGCCTACCCAAAAACATTCAGTACTTC. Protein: CASSLGGLPKNIQYF.

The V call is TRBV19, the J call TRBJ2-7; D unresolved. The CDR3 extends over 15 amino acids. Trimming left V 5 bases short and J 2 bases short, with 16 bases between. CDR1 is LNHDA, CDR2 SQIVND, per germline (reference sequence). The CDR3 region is CASSAGVFNTYEQYF. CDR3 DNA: TGTGCCAGTAGTGCAGGAGTATTCAATACCTACGAGCAGTACTTC.

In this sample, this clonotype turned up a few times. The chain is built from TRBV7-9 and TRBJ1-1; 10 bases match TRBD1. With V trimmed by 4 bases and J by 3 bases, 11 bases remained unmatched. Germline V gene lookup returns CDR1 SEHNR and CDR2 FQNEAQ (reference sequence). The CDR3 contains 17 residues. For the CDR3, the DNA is TGTGCCAGCAGCTCGCACGCGGGACAGGGGTTGCACACTGAAGCTTTCTTT. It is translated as CASSSHAGQGLHTEAFF.

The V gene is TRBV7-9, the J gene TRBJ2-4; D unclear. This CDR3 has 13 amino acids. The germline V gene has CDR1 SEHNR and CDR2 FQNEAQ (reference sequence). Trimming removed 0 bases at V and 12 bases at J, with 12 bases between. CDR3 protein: CASSLALTESQYF. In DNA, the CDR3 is TGTGCCAGCAGCTTAGCGTTAACAGAGTCTCAGTACTTC.

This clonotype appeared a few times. DNA for the CDR3: TGTGCCAGCAGCCCTCTTACAATGGTGGCCGGGGAGCTGTTTTTT. This translates into CASSPLTMVAGELFF. The rearrangement links TRBV7-6 to TRBJ2-2; D is uncertain. The CDR3 consists of 15 residues. CDR1 is SGHVS and CDR2 is FNYEAQ in the germline V gene. V dropped 5 bases and J dropped 6 bases, with 16 bases sitting between them.

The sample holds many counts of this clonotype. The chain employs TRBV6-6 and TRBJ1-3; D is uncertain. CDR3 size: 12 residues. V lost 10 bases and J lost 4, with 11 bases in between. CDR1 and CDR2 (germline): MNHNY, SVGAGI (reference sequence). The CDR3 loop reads CATYEAGNTIYF. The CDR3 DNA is TGTGCCACCTACGAAGCGGGAAACACCATATATTTT.

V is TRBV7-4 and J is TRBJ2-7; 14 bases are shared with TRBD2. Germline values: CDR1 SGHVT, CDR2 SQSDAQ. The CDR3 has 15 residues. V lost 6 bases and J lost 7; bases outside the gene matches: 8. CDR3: CASSHTGLAGDEQYF. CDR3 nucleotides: TGTGCCAGCAGTCATACGGGACTAGCGGGGGATGAGCAGTACTTC.

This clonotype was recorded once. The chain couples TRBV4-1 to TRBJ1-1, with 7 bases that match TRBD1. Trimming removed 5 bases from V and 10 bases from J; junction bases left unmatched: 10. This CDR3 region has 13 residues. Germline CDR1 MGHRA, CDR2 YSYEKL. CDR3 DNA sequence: TGCGCCAGCAGCGAACAGGGGAGACCGAGAGCTTTCTTT. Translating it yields CASSEQGRPRAFF.

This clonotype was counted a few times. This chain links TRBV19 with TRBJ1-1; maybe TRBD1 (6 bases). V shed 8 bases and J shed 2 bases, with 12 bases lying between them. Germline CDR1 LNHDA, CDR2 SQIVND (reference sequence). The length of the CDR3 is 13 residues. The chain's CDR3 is CASRWGQNTEAFF. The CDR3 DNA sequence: TGTGCCAGTCGATGGGGACAAAACACTGAAGCTTTCTTT.

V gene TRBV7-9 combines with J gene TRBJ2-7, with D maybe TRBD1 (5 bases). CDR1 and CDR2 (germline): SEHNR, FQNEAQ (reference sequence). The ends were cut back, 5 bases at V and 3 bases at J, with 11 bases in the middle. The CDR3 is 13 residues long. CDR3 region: CASSLGLGYEQYF. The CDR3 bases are TGTGCCAGCAGCCTGGGGCTGGGCTACGAGCAGTACTTC.

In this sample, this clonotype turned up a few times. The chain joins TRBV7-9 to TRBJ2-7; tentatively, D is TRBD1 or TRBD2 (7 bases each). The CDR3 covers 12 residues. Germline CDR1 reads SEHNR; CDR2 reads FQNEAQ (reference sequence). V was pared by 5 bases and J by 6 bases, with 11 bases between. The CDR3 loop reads CASSQGGLEQYF. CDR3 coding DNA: TGTGCCAGCAGCCAGGGGGGGCTCGAGCAGTACTTC.

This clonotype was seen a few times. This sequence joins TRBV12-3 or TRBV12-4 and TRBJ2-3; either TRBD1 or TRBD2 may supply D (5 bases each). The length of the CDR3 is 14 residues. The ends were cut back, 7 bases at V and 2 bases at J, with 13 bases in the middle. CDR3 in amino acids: CASNFGGLTDTQYF. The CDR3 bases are TGTGCCAGCAACTTTGGGGGTCTCACAGATACGCAGTATTTT.

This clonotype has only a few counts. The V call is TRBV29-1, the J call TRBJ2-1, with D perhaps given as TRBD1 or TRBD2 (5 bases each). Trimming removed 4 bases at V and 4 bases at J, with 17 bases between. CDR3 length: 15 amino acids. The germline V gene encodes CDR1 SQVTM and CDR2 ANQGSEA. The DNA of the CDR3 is TGCAGCGTTGGTTTCGGGACGACGGATTACAATGAGCAGTTCTTC. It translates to CSVGFGTTDYNEQFF.

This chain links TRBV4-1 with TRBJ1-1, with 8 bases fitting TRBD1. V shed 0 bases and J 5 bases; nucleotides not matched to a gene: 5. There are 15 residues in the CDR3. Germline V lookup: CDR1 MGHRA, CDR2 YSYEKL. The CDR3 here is CASSQDDRGWTEAFF. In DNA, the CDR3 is TGCGCCAGCAGCCAAGATGACAGGGGTTGGACTGAAGCTTTCTTT.

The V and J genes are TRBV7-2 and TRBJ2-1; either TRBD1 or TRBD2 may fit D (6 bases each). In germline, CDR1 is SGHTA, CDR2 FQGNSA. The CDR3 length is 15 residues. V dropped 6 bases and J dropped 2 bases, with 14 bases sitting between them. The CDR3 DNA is TGTGCCAGCAGTCCTAGAGGGGGGACCTACAATGAGCAGTTCTTC. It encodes CASSPRGGTYNEQFF.

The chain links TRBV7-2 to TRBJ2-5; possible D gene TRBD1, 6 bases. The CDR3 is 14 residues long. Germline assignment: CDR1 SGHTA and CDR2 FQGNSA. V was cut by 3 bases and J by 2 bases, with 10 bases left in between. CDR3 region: CASSFRDIQETQYF. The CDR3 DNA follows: TGTGCCAGCAGCTTCCGGGACATTCAAGAGACCCAGTACTTC.

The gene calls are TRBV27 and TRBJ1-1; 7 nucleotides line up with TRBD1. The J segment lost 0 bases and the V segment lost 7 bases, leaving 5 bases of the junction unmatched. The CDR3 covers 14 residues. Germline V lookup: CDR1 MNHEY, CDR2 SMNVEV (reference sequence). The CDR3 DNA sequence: TGTGCCAGCACCTCGGGACAGATGAACACTGAAGCTTTCTTT. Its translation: CASTSGQMNTEAFF.

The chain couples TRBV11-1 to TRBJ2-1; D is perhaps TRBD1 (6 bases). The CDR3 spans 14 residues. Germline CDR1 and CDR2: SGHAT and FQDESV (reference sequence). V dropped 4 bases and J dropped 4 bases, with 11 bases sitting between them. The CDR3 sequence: CASSWNRAYNEQFF. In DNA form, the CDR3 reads TGTGCCAGCAGCTGGAACAGGGCTTACAATGAGCAGTTCTTC.

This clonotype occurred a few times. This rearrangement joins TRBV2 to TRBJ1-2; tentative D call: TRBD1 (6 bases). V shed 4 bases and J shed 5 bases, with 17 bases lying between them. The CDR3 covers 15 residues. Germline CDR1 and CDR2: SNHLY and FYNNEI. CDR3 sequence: CASSGLDRKGYGYTF. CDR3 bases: TGTGCCAGCAGTGGGCTAGACAGGAAGGGATATGGCTACACCTTC.